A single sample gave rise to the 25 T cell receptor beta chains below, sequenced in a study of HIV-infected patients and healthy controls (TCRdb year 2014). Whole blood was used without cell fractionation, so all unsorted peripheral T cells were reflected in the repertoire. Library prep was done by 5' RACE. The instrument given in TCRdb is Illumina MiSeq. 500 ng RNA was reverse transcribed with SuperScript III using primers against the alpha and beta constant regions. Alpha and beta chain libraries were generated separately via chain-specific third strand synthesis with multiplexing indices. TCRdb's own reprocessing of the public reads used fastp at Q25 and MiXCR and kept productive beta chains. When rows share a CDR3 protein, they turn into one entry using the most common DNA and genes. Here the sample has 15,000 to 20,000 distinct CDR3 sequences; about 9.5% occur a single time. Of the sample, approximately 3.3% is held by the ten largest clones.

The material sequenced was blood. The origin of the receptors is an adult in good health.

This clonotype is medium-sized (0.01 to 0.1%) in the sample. Here the CDR3 reads CASSQDGTGEYEQYF. Here the CDR3 DNA reads TGTGCCAGCAGCCAAGATGGGACAGGGGAGTACGAGCAGTACTTC. The chain combines TRBV4-2 with TRBJ2-7, with 10 positions matching TRBD1. The CDR3 spans 15 residues. Germline V gene sequence: CDR1 LGHNA, CDR2 YNFKEQ. The J segment lost 4 bases and the V segment lost 0 bases, leaving 3 bases of the junction unmatched.

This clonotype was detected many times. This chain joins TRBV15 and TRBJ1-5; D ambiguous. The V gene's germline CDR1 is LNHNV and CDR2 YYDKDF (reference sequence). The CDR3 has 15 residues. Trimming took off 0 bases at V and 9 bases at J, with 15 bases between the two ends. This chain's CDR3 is CATSRDRAPAAPQHF. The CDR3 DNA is TGTGCCACCAGCAGAGATCGGGCCCCAGCCGCGCCCCAGCATTTT.

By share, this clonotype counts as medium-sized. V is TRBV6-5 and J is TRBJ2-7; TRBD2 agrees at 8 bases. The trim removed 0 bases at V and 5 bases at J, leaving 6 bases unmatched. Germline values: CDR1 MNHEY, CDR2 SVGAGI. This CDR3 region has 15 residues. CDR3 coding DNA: TGTGCCAGCAGTTACTCGGGGCGGGAGGACCACGAGCAGTACTTC. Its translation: CASSYSGREDHEQYF.

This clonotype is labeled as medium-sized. Here the CDR3 reads CASSPGQHFISYEQYF. The CDR3 nucleotides read TGTGCCAGCAGCCCAGGACAGCATTTCATCTCCTACGAGCAGTACTTC. The chain has TRBV5-6 and TRBJ2-7, with D perhaps TRBD1 (6 bases). Germline V gene sequence: CDR1 SGHDT, CDR2 YYEEEE. V was trimmed by 4 bases and J by 0 bases, leaving 17 bases between them. The CDR3 has 16 amino acids.

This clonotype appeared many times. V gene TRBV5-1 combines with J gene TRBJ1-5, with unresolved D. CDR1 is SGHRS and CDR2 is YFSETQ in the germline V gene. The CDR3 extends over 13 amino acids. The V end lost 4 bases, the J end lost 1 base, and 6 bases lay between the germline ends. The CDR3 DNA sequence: TGCGCCAGCAGCGCCGCGAGCAATCAGCCCCAGCATTTT. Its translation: CASSAASNQPQHF.

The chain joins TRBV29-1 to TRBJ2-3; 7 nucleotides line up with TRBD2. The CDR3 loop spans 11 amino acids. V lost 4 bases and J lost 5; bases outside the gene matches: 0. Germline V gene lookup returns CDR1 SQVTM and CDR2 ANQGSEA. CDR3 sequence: CSVGGGDTQYF. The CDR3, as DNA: TGCAGCGTTGGGGGGGGAGATACGCAGTATTTT.

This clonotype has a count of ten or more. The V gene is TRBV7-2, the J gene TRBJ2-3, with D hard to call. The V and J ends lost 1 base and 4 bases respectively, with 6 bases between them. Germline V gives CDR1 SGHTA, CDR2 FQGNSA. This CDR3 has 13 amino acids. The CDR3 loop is CASSLGGPDTQYF. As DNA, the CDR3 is TGTGCCAGCAGCTTAGGGGGTCCAGATACGCAGTATTTT. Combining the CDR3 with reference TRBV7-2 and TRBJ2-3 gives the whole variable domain GAGVSQSPSNKVTEKGKDVELRCDPISGHTALYWYRQSLGQGLEFLIYFQGNSAPDKSGLPSDRFSAERTGGSVSTLTIQRTQQEDSAVYLCASSLGGPDTQYFGPGTRLTVL.

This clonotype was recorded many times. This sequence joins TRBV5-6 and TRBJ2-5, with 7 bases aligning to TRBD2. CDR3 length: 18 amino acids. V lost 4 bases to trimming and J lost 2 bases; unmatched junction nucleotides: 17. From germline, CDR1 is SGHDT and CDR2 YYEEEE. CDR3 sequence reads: CASSREDFGELGQETQYF. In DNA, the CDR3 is TGTGCCAGCAGCCGGGAGGACTTCGGGGAGTTGGGGCAAGAGACCCAGTACTTC.

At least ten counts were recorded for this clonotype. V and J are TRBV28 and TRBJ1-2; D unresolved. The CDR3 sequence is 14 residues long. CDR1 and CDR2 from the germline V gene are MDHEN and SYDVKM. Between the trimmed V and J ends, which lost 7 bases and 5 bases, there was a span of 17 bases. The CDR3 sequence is CASKGAGGYYGYTF. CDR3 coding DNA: TGTGCCAGCAAAGGTGCCGGCGGCTATTATGGCTACACCTTC.

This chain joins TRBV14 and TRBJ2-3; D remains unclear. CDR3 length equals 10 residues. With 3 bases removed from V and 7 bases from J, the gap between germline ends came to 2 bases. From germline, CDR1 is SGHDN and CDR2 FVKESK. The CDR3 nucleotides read TGTGCCAGCAGCCAGTATACGCAGTATTTT. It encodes CASSQYTQYF.

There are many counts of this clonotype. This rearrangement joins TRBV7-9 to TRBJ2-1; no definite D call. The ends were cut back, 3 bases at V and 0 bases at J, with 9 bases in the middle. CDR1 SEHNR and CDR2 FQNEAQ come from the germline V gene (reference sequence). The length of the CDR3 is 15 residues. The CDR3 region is CASSFGDASYNEQFF. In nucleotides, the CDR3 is TGTGCCAGCAGCTTTGGCGACGCCTCCTACAATGAGCAGTTCTTC.

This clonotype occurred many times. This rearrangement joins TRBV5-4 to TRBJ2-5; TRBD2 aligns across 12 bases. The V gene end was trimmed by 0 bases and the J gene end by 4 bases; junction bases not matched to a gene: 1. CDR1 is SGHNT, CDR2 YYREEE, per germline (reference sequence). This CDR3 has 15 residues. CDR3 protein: CASSLELAGGETQYF. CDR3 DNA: TGTGCCAGCAGCTTGGAACTAGCGGGAGGAGAGACCCAGTACTTC.

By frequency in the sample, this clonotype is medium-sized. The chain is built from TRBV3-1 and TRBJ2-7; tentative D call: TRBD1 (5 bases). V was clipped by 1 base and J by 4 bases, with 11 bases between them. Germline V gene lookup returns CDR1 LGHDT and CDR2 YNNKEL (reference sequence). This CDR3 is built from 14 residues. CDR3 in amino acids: CASSQVGRDYEQYF. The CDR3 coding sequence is TGTGCCAGCAGCCAAGTTGGCAGGGATTACGAGCAGTACTTC.

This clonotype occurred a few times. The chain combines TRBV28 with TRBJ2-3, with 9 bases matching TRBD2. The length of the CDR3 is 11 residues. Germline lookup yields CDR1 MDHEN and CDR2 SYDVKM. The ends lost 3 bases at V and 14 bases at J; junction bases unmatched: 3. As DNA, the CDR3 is TGTGCCAGCAGTTTTGCGGGGGGGGTGTATTTT. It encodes CASSFAGGVYF.

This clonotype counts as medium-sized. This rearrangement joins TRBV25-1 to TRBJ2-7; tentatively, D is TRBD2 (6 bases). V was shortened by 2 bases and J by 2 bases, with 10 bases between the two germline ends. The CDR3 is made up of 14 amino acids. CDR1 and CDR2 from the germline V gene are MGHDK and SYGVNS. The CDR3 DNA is TGTGCCAGCAGTGAAAAGGGCGGGACCTACGAGCAGTACTTC. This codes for CASSEKGGTYEQYF.

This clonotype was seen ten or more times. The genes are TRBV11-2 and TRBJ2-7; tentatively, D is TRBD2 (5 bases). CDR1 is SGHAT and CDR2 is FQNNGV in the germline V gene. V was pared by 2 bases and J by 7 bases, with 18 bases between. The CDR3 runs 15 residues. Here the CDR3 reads CASSLMRTGEREQYF. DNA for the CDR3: TGTGCCAGCAGCTTAATGCGGACTGGGGAACGTGAGCAGTACTTC.

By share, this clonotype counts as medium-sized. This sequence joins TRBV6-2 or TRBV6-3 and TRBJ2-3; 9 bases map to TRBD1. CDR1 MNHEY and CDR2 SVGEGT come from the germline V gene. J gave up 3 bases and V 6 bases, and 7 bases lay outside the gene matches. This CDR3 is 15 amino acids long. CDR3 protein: CASSPQGAVTDTQYF. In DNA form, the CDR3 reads TGTGCCAGCAGCCCACAGGGGGCGGTGACAGATACGCAGTATTTT.

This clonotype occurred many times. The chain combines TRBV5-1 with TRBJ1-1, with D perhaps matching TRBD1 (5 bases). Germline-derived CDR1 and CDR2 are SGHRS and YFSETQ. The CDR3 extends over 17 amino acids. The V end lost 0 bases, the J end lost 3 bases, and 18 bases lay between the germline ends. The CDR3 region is CASSLGASRGSYTEAFF. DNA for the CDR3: TGCGCCAGCAGCTTGGGAGCCTCGCGGGGGTCCTACACTGAAGCTTTCTTT.

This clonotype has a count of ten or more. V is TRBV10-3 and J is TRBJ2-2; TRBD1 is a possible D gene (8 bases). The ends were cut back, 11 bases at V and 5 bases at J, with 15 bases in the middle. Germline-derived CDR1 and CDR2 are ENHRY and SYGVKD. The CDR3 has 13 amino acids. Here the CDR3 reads CAAGQGGTGELFF. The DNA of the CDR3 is TGTGCCGCCGGACAGGGAGGGACCGGGGAGCTGTTTTTT.

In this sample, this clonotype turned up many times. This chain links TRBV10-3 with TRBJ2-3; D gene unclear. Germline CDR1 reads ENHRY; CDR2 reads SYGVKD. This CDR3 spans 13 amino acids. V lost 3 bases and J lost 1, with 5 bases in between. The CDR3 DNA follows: TGTGCCATCAGTGATTGGGGCACAGATACGCAGTATTTT. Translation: CAISDWGTDTQYF.

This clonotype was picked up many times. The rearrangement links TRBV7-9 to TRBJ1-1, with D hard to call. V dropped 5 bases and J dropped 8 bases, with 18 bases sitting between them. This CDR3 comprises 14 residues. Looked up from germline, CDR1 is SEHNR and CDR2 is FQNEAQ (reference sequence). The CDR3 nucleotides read TGTGCCAGCAGCCAAGCGGGCACCCCACTGGAAGCTTTCTTT. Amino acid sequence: CASSQAGTPLEAFF.

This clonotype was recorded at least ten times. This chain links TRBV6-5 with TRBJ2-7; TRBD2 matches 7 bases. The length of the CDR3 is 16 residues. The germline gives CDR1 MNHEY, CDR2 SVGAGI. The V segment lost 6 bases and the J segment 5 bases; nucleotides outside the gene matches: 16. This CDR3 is CASRETPYQAGDEQYF. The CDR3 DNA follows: TGTGCCAGCAGGGAAACTCCGTACCAGGCGGGGGACGAGCAGTACTTC.

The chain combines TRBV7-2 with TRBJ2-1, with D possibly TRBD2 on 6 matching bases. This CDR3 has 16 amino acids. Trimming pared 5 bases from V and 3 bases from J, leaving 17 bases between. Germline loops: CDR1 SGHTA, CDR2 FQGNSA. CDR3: CASSPEGGDGYNEQFF. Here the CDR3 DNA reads TGTGCCAGCAGCCCCGAAGGCGGGGACGGCTACAATGAGCAGTTCTTC. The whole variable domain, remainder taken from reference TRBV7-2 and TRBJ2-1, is GAGVSQSPSNKVTEKGKDVELRCDPISGHTALYWYRQSLGQGLEFLIYFQGNSAPDKSGLPSDRFSAERTGGSVSTLTIQRTQQEDSAVYLCASSPEGGDGYNEQFFGPGTRLTVL.

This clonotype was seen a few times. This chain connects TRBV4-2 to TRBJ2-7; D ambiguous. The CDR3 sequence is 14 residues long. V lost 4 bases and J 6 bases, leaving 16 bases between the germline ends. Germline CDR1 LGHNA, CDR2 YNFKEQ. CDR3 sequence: CASSRRAQTLEQYF. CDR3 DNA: TGTGCCAGCAGCCGACGGGCCCAGACCCTCGAGCAGTACTTC.

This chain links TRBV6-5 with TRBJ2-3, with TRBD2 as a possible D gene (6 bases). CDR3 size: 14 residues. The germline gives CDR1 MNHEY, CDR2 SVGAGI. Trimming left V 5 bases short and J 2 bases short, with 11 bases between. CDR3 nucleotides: TGTGCCAGCAGTCCGGGAGTAACCACAGATACGCAGTATTTT. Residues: CASSPGVTTDTQYF.